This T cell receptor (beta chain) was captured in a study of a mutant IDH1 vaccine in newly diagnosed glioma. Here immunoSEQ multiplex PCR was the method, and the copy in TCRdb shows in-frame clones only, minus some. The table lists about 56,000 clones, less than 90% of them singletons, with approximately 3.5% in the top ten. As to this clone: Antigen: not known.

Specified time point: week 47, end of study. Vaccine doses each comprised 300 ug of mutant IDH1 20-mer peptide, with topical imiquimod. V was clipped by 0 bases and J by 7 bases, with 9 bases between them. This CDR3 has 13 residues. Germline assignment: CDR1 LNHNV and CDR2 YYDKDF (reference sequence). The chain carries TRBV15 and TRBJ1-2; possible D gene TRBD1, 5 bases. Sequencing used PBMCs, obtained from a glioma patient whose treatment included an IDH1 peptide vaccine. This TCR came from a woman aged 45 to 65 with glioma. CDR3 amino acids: CATSRDAGGGYTF. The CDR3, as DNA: TGTGCCACCAGCAGAGATGCGGGGGGTGGCTACACCTTC.